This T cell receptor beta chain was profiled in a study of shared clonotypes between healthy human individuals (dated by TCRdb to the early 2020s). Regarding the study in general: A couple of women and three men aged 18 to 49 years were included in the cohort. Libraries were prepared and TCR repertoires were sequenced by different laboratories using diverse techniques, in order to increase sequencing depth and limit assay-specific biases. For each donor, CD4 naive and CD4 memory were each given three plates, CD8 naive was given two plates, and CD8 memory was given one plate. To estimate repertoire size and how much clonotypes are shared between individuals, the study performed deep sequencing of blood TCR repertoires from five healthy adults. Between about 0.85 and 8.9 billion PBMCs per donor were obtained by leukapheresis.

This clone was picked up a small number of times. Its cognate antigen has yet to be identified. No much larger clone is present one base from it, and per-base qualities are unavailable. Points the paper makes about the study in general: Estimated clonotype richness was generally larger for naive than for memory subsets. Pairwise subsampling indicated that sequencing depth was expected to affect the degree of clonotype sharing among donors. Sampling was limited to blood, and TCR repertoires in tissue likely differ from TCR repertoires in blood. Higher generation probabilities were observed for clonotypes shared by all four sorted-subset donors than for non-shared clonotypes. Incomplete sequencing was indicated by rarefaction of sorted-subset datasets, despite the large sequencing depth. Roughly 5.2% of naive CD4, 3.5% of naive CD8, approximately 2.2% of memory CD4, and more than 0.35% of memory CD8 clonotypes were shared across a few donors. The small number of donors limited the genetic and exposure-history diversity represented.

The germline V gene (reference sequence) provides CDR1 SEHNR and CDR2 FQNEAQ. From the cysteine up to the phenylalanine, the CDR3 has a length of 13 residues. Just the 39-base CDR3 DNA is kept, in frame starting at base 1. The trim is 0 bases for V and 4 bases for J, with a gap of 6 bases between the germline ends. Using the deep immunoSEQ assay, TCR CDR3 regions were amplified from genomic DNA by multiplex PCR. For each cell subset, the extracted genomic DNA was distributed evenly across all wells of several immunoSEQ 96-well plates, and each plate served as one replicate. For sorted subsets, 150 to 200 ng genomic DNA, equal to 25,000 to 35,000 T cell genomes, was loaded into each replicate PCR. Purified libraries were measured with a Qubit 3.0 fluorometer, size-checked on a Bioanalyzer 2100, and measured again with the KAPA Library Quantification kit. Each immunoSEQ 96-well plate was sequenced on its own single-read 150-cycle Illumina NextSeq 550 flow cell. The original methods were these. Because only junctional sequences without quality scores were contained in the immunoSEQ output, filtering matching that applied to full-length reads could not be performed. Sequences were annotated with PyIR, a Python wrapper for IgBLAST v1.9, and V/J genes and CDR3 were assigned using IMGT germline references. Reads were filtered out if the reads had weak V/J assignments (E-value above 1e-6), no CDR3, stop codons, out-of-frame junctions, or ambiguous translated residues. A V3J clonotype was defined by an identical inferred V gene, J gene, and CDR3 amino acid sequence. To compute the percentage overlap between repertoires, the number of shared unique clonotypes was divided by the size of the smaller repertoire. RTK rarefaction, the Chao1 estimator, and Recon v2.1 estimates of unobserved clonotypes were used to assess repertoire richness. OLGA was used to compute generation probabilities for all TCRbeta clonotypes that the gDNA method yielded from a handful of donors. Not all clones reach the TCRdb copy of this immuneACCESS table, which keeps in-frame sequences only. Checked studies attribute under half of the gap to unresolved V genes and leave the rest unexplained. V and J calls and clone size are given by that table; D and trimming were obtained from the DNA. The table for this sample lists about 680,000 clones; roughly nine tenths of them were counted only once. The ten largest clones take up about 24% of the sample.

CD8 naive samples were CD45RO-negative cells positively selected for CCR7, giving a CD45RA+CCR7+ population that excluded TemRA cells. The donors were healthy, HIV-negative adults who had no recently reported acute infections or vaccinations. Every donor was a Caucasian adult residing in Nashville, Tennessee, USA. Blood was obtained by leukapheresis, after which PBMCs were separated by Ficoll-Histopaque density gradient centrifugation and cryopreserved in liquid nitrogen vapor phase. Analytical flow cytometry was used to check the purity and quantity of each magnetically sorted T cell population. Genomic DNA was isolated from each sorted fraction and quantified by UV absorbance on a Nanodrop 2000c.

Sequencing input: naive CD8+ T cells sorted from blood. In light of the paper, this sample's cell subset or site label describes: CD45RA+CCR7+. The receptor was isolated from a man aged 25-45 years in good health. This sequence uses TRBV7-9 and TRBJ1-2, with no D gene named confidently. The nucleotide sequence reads TGTGCCAGCAGCTTAGCTTCCACCTATGGCTACACCTTC. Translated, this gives CASSLASTYGYTF.